The 24 T cell receptor beta chains below all came from one sample that was sequenced in a study of T cell changes during pregnancy in multiple sclerosis. Clones were sequenced by immunoSEQ multiplex PCR, and TCRdb holds only the in-frame ones, with some missing. There are some 42,000 clones in the sample; about 85% occur only once, and over 0.85% lies in the top ten. Specimen: CD4+ T cells from peripheral blood mononuclear cells, collected after pregnancy. These receptors all come from a female donor with multiple sclerosis, enrolled in a pregnancy study.

V usage is TRBV5-1 and J usage is TRBJ2-5; unclear D gene. Per the germline V gene, CDR1 is SGHRS and CDR2 is YFSETQ. V was shortened by 4 bases and J by 2 bases, with 18 bases between the two germline ends. The CDR3 has 16 residues. The DNA for the CDR3 is TGCGCCAGCAGCACCCCAGGCAGCCCTACTCAAGAGACCCAGTACTTC. Amino acid sequence: CASSTPGSPTQETQYF.

This clone was observed a single time. The same CDR3 is also encoded by other DNA sequences in this sample. This chain links TRBV5-1 with TRBJ1-2; D gene ambiguous. The CDR3 covers 13 residues. Trimming cost V 4 bases and J 1 base, with 8 bases left between them. Looked up from germline, CDR1 is SGHRS and CDR2 is YFSETQ. In nucleotides, the CDR3 is TGCGCCAGCAGCCCCGGGGTTAACTATGGCTACACCTTC. Its translation is CASSPGVNYGYTF.

The chain couples TRBV7-9 to TRBJ2-3; 9 nucleotides line up with TRBD1. J was trimmed by 2 bases and V by 7 bases; bases with no gene match: 10. Germline lookup yields CDR1 SEHNR and CDR2 FQNEAQ (reference sequence). The CDR3 sequence is 16 residues long. The CDR3 loop is CASTDPGQGPTDTQYF. The DNA for the CDR3 is TGTGCCAGCACGGACCCGGGACAGGGTCCCACAGATACGCAGTATTTT. The variable domain in full, with the rest retrieved from reference TRBV7-9 and TRBJ2-3, is DTGVSQNPRHKITKRGQNVTFRCDPISEHNRLYWYRQTLGQGPEFLTYFQNEAQLEKSRLLSDRFSAERPKGSFSTLEIQRTEQGDSAMYLCASTDPGQGPTDTQYFGPGTRLTVL.

This clone was seen once. This rearrangement joins TRBV27 to TRBJ1-1; 8 bases line up with TRBD1. This CDR3 contains 15 residues. Germline lookup yields CDR1 MNHEY and CDR2 SMNVEV (reference sequence). The junction had 4 bases not matched to a gene; V was cut back by 2 bases and J by 2 bases. In DNA, the CDR3 is TGTGCCAGCAGTTTAGGGGACAGGTTTAACACTGAAGCTTTCTTT. It is translated as CASSLGDRFNTEAFF.

The chain joins TRBV7-8 to TRBJ1-5; 8 nucleotides agree with TRBD1. Germline V gene sequence: CDR1 SGHVS, CDR2 FQNEAQ. CDR3 length: 14 residues. The ends lost 5 bases at V and 5 bases at J; junction bases unmatched: 5. DNA for the CDR3: TGTGCCAGCAGCCCCGACAGGGGTTATCAGCCCCAGCATTTT. It yields the protein CASSPDRGYQPQHF.

CDR3 sequence reads: CASRQGQGRVDIQYF. The CDR3 coding sequence is TGCGCCAGCAGGCAGGGACAGGGGAGGGTGGACATTCAGTACTTC. V usage is TRBV5-1 and J usage is TRBJ2-4; 10 nucleotides line up with TRBD1. The CDR3 totals 15 residues. Germline V gives CDR1 SGHRS, CDR2 YFSETQ. The trim removed 5 bases at V and 8 bases at J, leaving 10 bases unmatched.

The rearrangement uses TRBV7-9 and TRBJ1-6; D not certain. CDR1 and CDR2 (germline): SEHNR, FQNEAQ (reference sequence). The CDR3 length is 13 residues. Trimming shortened V by 4 bases and J by 9 bases, and 10 bases separated the two germline ends. Written as DNA, the CDR3 is TGTGCCAGCAGCTCCTTTTCTCCTTCACCCCTCCACTTT. It specifies CASSSFSPSPLHF.

V and J are TRBV30 and TRBJ2-7, with D possibly TRBD1 on 5 matching bases. The CDR3 covers 11 residues. With 1 base removed from V and 8 bases from J, the gap between germline ends came to 9 bases. Germline CDR1 is GTSNPN and CDR2 is SVGIG (reference sequence). The DNA of the CDR3 is TGTGCCTGGAGTGCCCCAGGGAAGCAGTACTTC. Translating gives CAWSAPGKQYF.

CDR3 sequence: CASSEGRPNYGYTF. The CDR3 DNA is TGTGCCAGCAGTGAAGGGCGGCCAAACTATGGCTACACCTTC. This chain connects TRBV6-1 to TRBJ1-2; no firm D call. Trimming left V 1 base short and J 2 bases short, with 8 bases between. This CDR3 is 14 amino acids long. Germline-derived CDR1 and CDR2 are MNHNS and SASEGT.

The CDR3 nucleotides are TGTGCCAGCAGTTACCAAAGGCGGCTGGAGCAGTTCTTC. It is translated as CASSYQRRLEQFF. The chain couples TRBV6-5 to TRBJ2-1; D uncertain. Germline V gives CDR1 MNHEY, CDR2 SVGAGI. This CDR3 contains 13 residues. The germline V and J ends were trimmed by 2 bases and 10 bases, with 12 bases remaining between them.

This clone appeared a few times. The chain has TRBV29-1 and TRBJ2-7; TRBD2 aligns across 7 bases. From germline, CDR1 is SQVTM and CDR2 ANQGSEA. The CDR3 is 12 amino acids. Trimming at V came to 2 bases and at J to 6 bases, leaving 4 bases not matched to a gene. Written as DNA, the CDR3 is TGCAGCGTTGAAATTGGGAGGGGCGAGCAGTACTTC. Translation gives CSVEIGRGEQYF.

The sample holds a few counts of this clone. The V gene is TRBV6-5, the J gene TRBJ2-1; D might be TRBD1 (5 bases). The V and J ends lost 0 bases and 4 bases respectively, with 10 bases between them. Germline CDR1 is MNHEY and CDR2 is SVGAGI. The CDR3 extends over 15 amino acids. CDR3 sequence (DNA): TGTGCCAGCAGTTACTCGCAGGGCGTTTACAATGAGCAGTTCTTC. Protein: CASSYSQGVYNEQFF.

V is TRBV5-1 and J is TRBJ2-3; weak D call: TRBD2 (6 bases). The germline V gene has CDR1 SGHRS and CDR2 YFSETQ. The CDR3 has 12 residues. Trimming removed 4 bases from V and 6 bases from J, with 9 bases in between. The CDR3 reads CASSTREDTQYF. The CDR3 DNA follows: TGCGCCAGCAGCACTCGGGAGGATACGCAGTATTTT.

J is TRBJ1-1 and V is TRBV10-2; a weak D match, TRBD1 (5 bases). In germline, CDR1 is WSHSY, CDR2 SAAADI. V was pared by 9 bases and J by 3 bases, with 11 bases between. CDR3 length equals 12 residues. CDR3 DNA: TGCGCCAGTCTAAAGGGGTACACTGAAGCTTTCTTT. It translates to CASLKGYTEAFF.

As to this clone: The sample holds other DNA sequences that translate to the same CDR3. The rearrangement links TRBV9 to TRBJ2-3, with 7 bases aligning to TRBD1. Trimming took 0 bases from V and 6 from J; bases not matched to a gene: 4. CDR1 and CDR2 (germline): SGDLS, YYNGEE. CDR3 length: 14 residues. In DNA, the CDR3 is TGTGCCAGCAGCGTAGGCAGGGGGTCGGATACGCAGTATTTT. This gives the protein CASSVGRGSDTQYF.

Details on this clone: At one of its ends the junction is not consistent with the germline gene, which may arise from a read error. V is TRBV18 and J is TRBJ1-5, with TRBD1 matching over 10 bases. This CDR3 has 15 residues. From germline, CDR1 is KGHSH and CDR2 LQKENI. Here the CDR3 DNA reads TGTGCCAGCTCACGAACGGGACAGGGGAATCTGCCCCAGCATTTT. Amino acid sequence: CASSRTGQGNLPQHF.

The chain couples TRBV2 to TRBJ2-3; weak D call: TRBD2 (6 bases). Per the germline V gene, CDR1 is SNHLY and CDR2 is FYNNEI. Trimming stripped 7 bases from V and 0 bases from J, with 14 bases between. CDR3 length equals 15 residues. The CDR3 loop reads CASTLEGPSTDTQYF. The CDR3 region has the DNA TGTGCCAGCACTCTGGAGGGGCCTAGCACAGATACGCAGTATTTT.

This clone was recorded only once. The chain has TRBV19 and TRBJ1-3; D gene uncertain. The ends were cut back, 8 bases at V and 0 bases at J, with 11 bases in the middle. CDR3 length equals 14 residues. Germline V CDR1 and CDR2: LNHDA, SQIVND (reference sequence). CDR3 sequence (DNA): TGTGCCAGTCAAGGGAGCCACTCTGGAAACACCATATATTTT. This codes for CASQGSHSGNTIYF.

The chain uses TRBV28 and TRBJ1-2; D gene unclear. Trimming removed 1 base from V and 4 bases from J, with 4 bases in between. This CDR3 has 12 amino acids. The V gene's germline CDR1 is MDHEN and CDR2 SYDVKM. CDR3 amino acids: CASSLSSYGYTF. As DNA, the CDR3 is TGTGCCAGCAGTTTATCCAGCTATGGCTACACCTTC.

The CDR3 loop reads CASSQGPDGNNYGYTF. The CDR3 DNA sequence: TGTGCCAGCAGCCAAGGACCGGACGGGAATAACTATGGCTACACCTTC. The gene calls are TRBV4-2 and TRBJ1-2; D ambiguous. The V end was cut by 1 base, the J end by 1 base, with 13 bases between. The CDR3 covers 16 residues. Looked up from germline, CDR1 is LGHNA and CDR2 is YNFKEQ.

This chain connects TRBV5-1 to TRBJ2-3; 10 bases match TRBD2. The CDR3 spans 17 residues. Trimming at V came to 4 bases and at J to 1 base, leaving 9 bases not matched to a gene. Germline-derived CDR1 and CDR2 are SGHRS and YFSETQ. CDR3 amino acids: CASSSEGSGGGTDTQYF. CDR3 DNA: TGCGCCAGCAGCAGTGAAGGGAGCGGGGGGGGCACAGATACGCAGTATTTT. The whole variable domain, remainder taken from reference TRBV5-1 and TRBJ2-3, is KAGVTQTPRYLIKTRGQQVTLSCSPISGHRSVSWYQQTPGQGLQFLFEYFSETQRNKGNFPGRFSGRQFSNSRSEMNVSTLELGDSALYLCASSSEGSGGGTDTQYFGPGTRLTVL.

A single count supports this clone. CDR3 bases: TGTGCCAGCAGTAAGCTGGGACAGGGGTCCTCCTACGAGCAGTACTTC. Translated, it gives CASSKLGQGSSYEQYF. The rearrangement links TRBV5-5 to TRBJ2-7; 10 bases align to TRBD1. CDR1 and CDR2 from the germline V gene are SGHKS and YYEKEE (reference sequence). The CDR3 extends over 16 amino acids. J lost 0 bases, V lost 5 bases, and 8 bases had no gene match.

The rearrangement uses TRBV5-1 and TRBJ2-3, with a possible D match to TRBD1 (6 bases). The CDR3 runs to 15 residues. Looked up from germline, CDR1 is SGHRS and CDR2 is YFSETQ. Trimming cost V 4 bases and J 4 bases, with 16 bases left between them. CDR3 DNA sequence: TGCGCCAGCAGCCCCGCAGGGGAGTCGGCAGATACGCAGTATTTT. The encoded protein is CASSPAGESADTQYF.

The V call is TRBV10-3, the J call TRBJ2-1, with TRBD1 matching over 7 bases. The germline gives CDR1 ENHRY, CDR2 SYGVKD. Trimming took 4 bases from V and 8 from J; bases not matched to a gene: 8. The length of the CDR3 is 14 residues. DNA for the CDR3: TGTGCCATCAGTGGCGACAGGGATATCGATGAGCAGTTCTTC. Its protein is CAISGDRDIDEQFF.